The rows below give T cell receptor beta chains drawn from one sample of a study of T cell responses to AZD1222 COVID-19 vaccine. Measured with immunoSEQ multiplex PCR; TCRdb has only the in-frame clones, and not every one. The profile covers fewer than 120,000 clones, with roughly nine tenths appearing a single time and 1.6% taken by the ten largest. Material: peripheral blood, obtained on day 0 of AZD1222 vaccination. Receptor source: an adult in good health. CDR3s include the opening cysteine and the closing phenylalanine or tryptophan. The D gene is left open where the match is weak. Only part of the rows carry a size: once, few, many, or a class if the clone is expanded.

size: NA; V: TRBV6-5; D: NA; J: TRBJ1-1; DNA: TGTGCCAGCCAAACAGGGCGTGGAACTGAAGCTTTCTTT; CDR3: CASQTGRGTEAFF
size: NA; V: TRBV4-1; D: TRBD2; J: TRBJ2-1; DNA: TGCGCCAGCAGTACGAATAGCGGGAGGGCCTCCTACAATGAGCAGTTCTTC; CDR3: CASSTNSGRASYNEQFF
size: few; V: TRBV25-1; D: NA; J: TRBJ2-5; DNA: TGTGCCAGCAGTGAATACGCGGGACGCGAGACCCAGTACTTC; CDR3: CASSEYAGRETQYF
size: NA; V: TRBV12-3/TRBV12-4; D: TRBD1; J: TRBJ1-1; DNA: TGTGCCAGCAGGGGACAGATGAACACTGAAGCTTTCTTT; CDR3: CASRGQMNTEAFF
size: NA; V: TRBV12-5; D: NA; J: TRBJ2-5; DNA: TGTGCTAGTGGTGGGGGACTGAGGTACCAAGAGACCCAGTACTTC; CDR3: CASGGGLRYQETQYF
size: once; V: TRBV5-1; D: TRBD1; J: TRBJ2-7; DNA: TGCGCCAGCAGCTTGCTGGACAGGGCCACCTACGAGCAGTACTTC; CDR3: CASSLLDRATYEQYF
size: NA; V: TRBV13; D: TRBD2; J: TRBJ2-7; DNA: TGTGCCAGCAGCTTAGCTGGCGGGAGATACGAGCAGTACTTC; CDR3: CASSLAGGRYEQYF
size: NA; V: TRBV6-5; D: NA; J: TRBJ1-2; DNA: TGTGCCAGCAGTCCGACACAGGGCTATTATGGCTACACCTTC; CDR3: CASSPTQGYYGYTF
size: NA; V: TRBV7-9; D: TRBD1; J: TRBJ2-1; DNA: TGTGCCAGCAGCTTAACGACAGGGAATGAGCAGTTCTTC; CDR3: CASSLTTGNEQFF
size: NA; V: TRBV28; D: TRBD1; J: TRBJ2-7; DNA: TGTGCCAGCAGTCTACAGGGGGCTCACGAGCAGTACTTC; CDR3: CASSLQGAHEQYF
size: NA; V: TRBV18; D: TRBD2; J: TRBJ2-7; DNA: TGTGCCAGCTCACCACGGGCGGGAGGGCCCTACGAGCAGTACTTC; CDR3: CASSPRAGGPYEQYF
size: few; V: TRBV10-2; D: NA; J: TRBJ1-2; DNA: TGCGCCAGCACTGACGGGAGCTATGGCTACACCTTC; CDR3: CASTDGSYGYTF
size: NA; V: TRBV5-1; D: TRBD2; J: TRBJ2-5; DNA: TGCGCCAGCAGCTTGGTGCCAGGGAGGGGTGAGACCCAGTACTTC; CDR3: CASSLVPGRGETQYF
size: NA; V: TRBV6-5; D: NA; J: TRBJ2-1; DNA: TGTGCCAGCAGCGGTTATCAGGGTACCAGTGAGCAGTTCTTC; CDR3: CASSGYQGTSEQFF
size: NA; V: TRBV21-1; D: NA; J: TRBJ2-1; DNA: TGTGCCAGCAGCAAAGTAAAGCGGACCCGCTCCTACAATGAGCAGTTCTTC; CDR3: CASSKVKRTRSYNEQFF
size: NA; V: TRBV12-5; D: NA; J: TRBJ1-5; DNA: TGTGCTAGTGGTGATGGGGTCCCCGGTCGGCCCCAGCATTTT; CDR3: CASGDGVPGRPQHF
size: NA; V: TRBV2; D: NA; J: TRBJ2-5; DNA: TGTGCCAGTAAGCTCGGAGAGGAGACCCAGTACTTC; CDR3: CASKLGEETQYF
size: NA; V: TRBV11-3; D: NA; J: TRBJ2-1; DNA: TGTGCCAGCAGCAACCCGGGACATCCCGTGACTGAGCAGTTCTTC; CDR3: CASSNPGHPVTEQFF
size: NA; V: TRBV10-1; D: NA; J: TRBJ1-2; DNA: TGCGCCAGCAGTCTTTCGCCCGGGGATGGCTACACCTTC; CDR3: CASSLSPGDGYTF
size: NA; V: TRBV11-2; D: NA; J: TRBJ2-3; DNA: TGTGCCAGCAGCAATTACGGGGGAAGCACAGATACGCAGTATTTT; CDR3: CASSNYGGSTDTQYF
size: few; V: TRBV7-7; D: TRBD1; J: TRBJ1-3; DNA: TGTGCCAGCAGCATGGACAGGGGGCGAGGAAACACCATATATTTT; CDR3: CASSMDRGRGNTIYF
size: NA; V: TRBV5-1; D: NA; J: TRBJ1-1; DNA: TGCGCCAGCAGCGCATTGGCCCCGGGGGGCACTGAAGCTTTCTTT; CDR3: CASSALAPGGTEAFF
size: once; V: TRBV18; D: NA; J: TRBJ2-3; DNA: TGTGCCAGCTCACCTCGGACAGACAGCACAGATACGCAGTATTTT; CDR3: CASSPRTDSTDTQYF
size: NA; V: TRBV5-1; D: TRBD1; J: TRBJ1-1; DNA: TGCGCCAGCAGCTTCGGACAGGCAAACACTGAAGCTTTCTTT; CDR3: CASSFGQANTEAFF
size: NA; V: TRBV20-1; D: TRBD2; J: TRBJ2-1; DNA: TGCAGTGCGCGGCGGGGGTATGAGCAGTTCTTC; CDR3: CSARRGYEQFF
size: NA; V: TRBV9; D: NA; J: TRBJ2-3; DNA: TGTGCCAGCAGCGAAGTGAGCACAGATACGCAGTATTTT; CDR3: CASSEVSTDTQYF
size: NA; V: TRBV6-5; D: NA; J: TRBJ1-4; DNA: TGTGCCAGCAGTAGTGTTAATGAAAAACTGTTTTTT; CDR3: CASSSVNEKLFF
size: once; V: TRBV6-2/TRBV6-3; D: NA; J: TRBJ2-7; DNA: TGTGCCAGCAGTTACTCGGGGGAGTCAGAGGAGCAGTACTTC; CDR3: CASSYSGESEEQYF
size: few; V: TRBV6-5; D: TRBD1; J: TRBJ1-1; DNA: TGTGCCAGCAGTTCATTTTCAGACAGGGAAGGAACTGAAGCTTTCTTT; CDR3: CASSSFSDREGTEAFF
size: NA; V: TRBV3-1/TRBV3-2; D: NA; J: TRBJ1-1; DNA: TGTGCCAGCAGCCATGATTACACTGAAGCTTTCTTT; CDR3: CASSHDYTEAFF
size: once; V: TRBV30; D: TRBD2; J: TRBJ2-7; DNA: TGTGCCTGGAGTCGGGACTATCGAAAGTACTTC; CDR3: CAWSRDYRKYF
size: NA; V: TRBV5-1; D: NA; J: TRBJ2-2; DNA: TGCGCCAGCACACCACTCCCCGGGACAATGAACACCGGGGAGCTGTTTTTT; CDR3: CASTPLPGTMNTGELFF
size: NA; V: TRBV5-1; D: NA; J: TRBJ2-3; DNA: TGCGCCAGCAGCTTGACGCGCGGGGGCAGAACAGATACGCAGTATTTT; CDR3: CASSLTRGGRTDTQYF
size: NA; V: TRBV27; D: NA; J: TRBJ2-7; DNA: TGTGCCAGCAGTTTATATGGACGGACCTACGAGCAGTACTTC; CDR3: CASSLYGRTYEQYF
size: NA; V: TRBV3-1/TRBV3-2; D: NA; J: TRBJ2-1; DNA: TGTGCCAGCAGCCAAGATGCGACAGGCGGGATTGAGCAGTTCTTC; CDR3: CASSQDATGGIEQFF
size: NA; V: TRBV29-1; D: TRBD1; J: TRBJ1-2; DNA: TGCAGCGTTGGGAGTGGACAGGGAAGCTATGGCTACACCTTC; CDR3: CSVGSGQGSYGYTF
size: NA; V: TRBV6-6; D: TRBD1; J: TRBJ1-1; DNA: TGTGCCAGCAGCCAGGACAGGGGTCGGATGAACACTGAAGCTTTCTTT; CDR3: CASSQDRGRMNTEAFF
size: NA; V: TRBV7-8; D: TRBD1; J: TRBJ1-5; DNA: TGTGCCAGCAGCTTCACAGGGGGGAAAGGCCTACTAAATCAGCCCCAGCATTTT; CDR3: CASSFTGGKGLLNQPQHF
size: NA; V: TRBV6-5; D: TRBD2; J: TRBJ2-7; DNA: TGTGCCAGCAGTTACTCGCAAAACGGGGGGTACGAGCAGTACTTC; CDR3: CASSYSQNGGYEQYF
size: NA; V: TRBV18; D: TRBD1; J: TRBJ1-3; DNA: TGTGCCAGCTCACCACCCCTGGGACAGGCGAACTCTGGAAACACCATATATTTT; CDR3: CASSPPLGQANSGNTIYF
size: NA; V: TRBV6-5; D: NA; J: TRBJ1-5; DNA: TGTGCCAGCAGGGGAGCCGGGACTAGTCAGCCCCAGCATTTT; CDR3: CASRGAGTSQPQHF
size: NA; V: TRBV2; D: TRBD1; J: TRBJ2-2; DNA: TGTGCCAGCAGTGGACAGGGCGTTTTAATCGGGGAGCTGTTTTTT; CDR3: CASSGQGVLIGELFF
size: NA; V: TRBV5-4; D: NA; J: TRBJ2-3; DNA: TGTGCCAGCAGCTTGGAGGCACAATCACAGATAAGGCAGTATTTT; CDR3: CASSLEAQSQIRQYF
size: few; V: TRBV5-5; D: NA; J: TRBJ1-2; DNA: TGTGCCAGCAGCCCGGAATTCTATGGCTACACCTTC; CDR3: CASSPEFYGYTF
size: few; V: TRBV27; D: NA; J: TRBJ2-1; DNA: TGTGCCAGCAGTTCACTCGGGGAGGGGGTGCGGTGGGTCAATGAGCAGTTCTTC; CDR3: CASSSLGEGVRWVNEQFF
size: once; V: TRBV29-1; D: NA; J: TRBJ1-4; DNA: TGCAGCGTTGGATATAATGAAAAACTGTTTTTT; CDR3: CSVGYNEKLFF
size: NA; V: TRBV20-1; D: NA; J: TRBJ2-1; DNA: TGCAGTGCTAGGGGACTGGGCGAGCAGTTCTTC; CDR3: CSARGLGEQFF
size: NA; V: TRBV7-6; D: NA; J: TRBJ2-2; DNA: TGTGCCAGCAGCCCAAAACAGGGAGCGGGCGGGGAGCTGTTTTTT; CDR3: CASSPKQGAGGELFF
size: NA; V: TRBV9; D: NA; J: TRBJ1-1; DNA: TGTGCCAGCAGCGTACCCCTAGGTGAAGCTTTCTTT; CDR3: CASSVPLGEAFF
size: NA; V: TRBV6-5; D: TRBD1; J: TRBJ1-2; DNA: TGTGCCAGCAGTAGGTCCGGGACAGGGCCGTATGGCTACACCTTC; CDR3: CASSRSGTGPYGYTF
size: NA; V: TRBV7-8; D: NA; J: TRBJ1-4; DNA: TGTGCCAGCAGCTTTCCCAATTCGGGGGCCCGGGCTGAAAAACTGTTTTTT; CDR3: CASSFPNSGARAEKLFF
size: once; V: TRBV10-3; D: NA; J: TRBJ1-2; DNA: TGTGCCATCAGTGTTTCGATTTCAGCTAACTATGGCTACACCTTC; CDR3: CAISVSISANYGYTF
size: NA; V: TRBV5-4; D: NA; J: TRBJ2-3; DNA: TGTGCCAGCAGCTTGGGTGGAACAGATACGCAGTATTTT; CDR3: CASSLGGTDTQYF
size: NA; V: TRBV24-1; D: TRBD1; J: TRBJ1-2; DNA: TGTGCCACCAGTGATTCTCAGGACAGGGGCCACCTCTATGGCTACACCTTC; CDR3: CATSDSQDRGHLYGYTF
size: NA; V: TRBV4-1; D: NA; J: TRBJ1-2; DNA: TGCGCCAGCAGCCAAGATCAAGCGGGGGTCTATGGCTACACCTTC; CDR3: CASSQDQAGVYGYTF
size: few; V: TRBV4-2; D: TRBD1; J: TRBJ2-6; DNA: TGTGCCAGCAGCCGGCAGGGGGAAAGCTCTGGGGCCAACGTCCTGACTTTC; CDR3: CASSRQGESSGANVLTF
size: NA; V: TRBV11-2; D: NA; J: TRBJ1-3; DNA: TGTGCCAGCAGCCCGACCCCAGGGCGCTCTGGAAACACCATATATTTT; CDR3: CASSPTPGRSGNTIYF
size: once; V: TRBV27; D: TRBD2; J: TRBJ2-1; DNA: TGTGCCAGCAGTCCGCCGGGACTAGCAATCGTTCAGTTCTTC; CDR3: CASSPPGLAIVQFF
size: few; V: TRBV13; D: TRBD1; J: TRBJ1-3; DNA: TGTGCCAGCAGCTCGGGACAGGTTCTCGGAAACACCATATATTTT; CDR3: CASSSGQVLGNTIYF